This TCR beta chain was captured in a study of lymphopenia after photon versus proton radiotherapy. Study-wide findings and caveats: After lymphocyte nadir, photon-treated repertoires showed oligoclonal expansion, especially CD8+ Temra. Relative stability marked proton patients; photon patients lost diversity and naive cells. Better survival with proton therapy was suggested as possible, not demonstrated.

Some clones are missing from TCRdb's copy, which holds only in-frame ones; the method was immunoSEQ multiplex PCR. The sample holds more than 60,000 clones, about 86% seen once. About this clone itself: What it binds is not known.

The CDR3 consists of 17 residues. After removal of 2 bases from V and 5 bases from J, the junction contained 12 bases not matched to a gene. The germline CDR1 and CDR2 sequences are WSHSY and SAAADI. The J gene is TRBJ1-3, the V gene TRBV10-2; TRBD1 agrees at 7 bases. Material: peripheral blood, obtained from a patient treated with photon-based radiotherapy. This TCR came from a middle-aged man with gastric cancer. CDR3 loop: CASSEPPQGVIRNTIYF. Written as DNA, the CDR3 is TGCGCCAGCAGTGAGCCTCCCCAGGGGGTCATTCGAAACACCATATATTTT.